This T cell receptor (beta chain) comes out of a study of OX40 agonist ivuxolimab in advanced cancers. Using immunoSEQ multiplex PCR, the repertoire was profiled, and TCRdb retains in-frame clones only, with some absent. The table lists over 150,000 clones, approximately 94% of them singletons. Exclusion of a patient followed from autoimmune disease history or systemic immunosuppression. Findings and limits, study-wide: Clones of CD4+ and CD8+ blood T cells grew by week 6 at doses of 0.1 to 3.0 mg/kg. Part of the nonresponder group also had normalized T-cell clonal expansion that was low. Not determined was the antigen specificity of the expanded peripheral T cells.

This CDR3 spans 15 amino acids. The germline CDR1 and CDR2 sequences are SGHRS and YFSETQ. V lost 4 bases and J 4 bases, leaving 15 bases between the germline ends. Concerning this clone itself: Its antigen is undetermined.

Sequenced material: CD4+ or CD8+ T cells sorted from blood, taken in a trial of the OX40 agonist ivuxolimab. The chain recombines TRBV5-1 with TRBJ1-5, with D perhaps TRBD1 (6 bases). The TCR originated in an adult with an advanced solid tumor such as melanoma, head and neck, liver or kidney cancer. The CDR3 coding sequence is TGCGCCAGCAGCCCGCTGGGGGCAGAAAATCAGCCCCAGCATTTT. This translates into CASSPLGAENQPQHF. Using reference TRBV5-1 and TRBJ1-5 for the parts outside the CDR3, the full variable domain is KAGVTQTPRYLIKTRGQQVTLSCSPISGHRSVSWYQQTPGQGLQFLFEYFSETQRNKGNFPGRFSGRQFSNSRSEMNVSTLELGDSALYLCASSPLGAENQPQHFGDGTRLSIL.